The 15 T cell receptor beta chains reported below all come from one sample, sequenced in a study of blood T cell repertoires in COVID-19. The protocol was immunoSEQ multiplex PCR, while the TCRdb copy is restricted to in-frame clones and leaves out a portion. The sample holds about 120,000 clones, roughly 69% seen once. Sequencing input: peripheral blood. These receptors all stem from a woman in her seventies with acute or convalescent COVID-19.

The V and J genes are TRBV6-2 or TRBV6-3 and TRBJ1-4, with D maybe TRBD1 (5 bases). The ends were cut back, 2 bases at V and 2 bases at J, with 9 bases in the middle. The CDR3 contains 15 residues. From germline, CDR1 is MNHEY and CDR2 SVGEGT. The CDR3: CASSYGAVTNEKLFF. CDR3 in DNA: TGTGCCAGCAGTTACGGGGCGGTCACTAATGAAAAACTGTTTTTT.

The genes are TRBV19 and TRBJ2-5; D is perhaps TRBD2 (5 bases). Trimming stripped 2 bases from V and 10 bases from J, with 8 bases between. Germline CDR1 reads LNHDA; CDR2 reads SQIVND (reference sequence). The CDR3 extends over 11 amino acids. CDR3 in DNA: TGTGCCAGTAGTATACGTGGGAGCCAGTACTTC. Translation: CASSIRGSQYF.

This chain uses TRBV2 with TRBJ2-3, with 9 bases identical to TRBD1. Germline values: CDR1 SNHLY, CDR2 FYNNEI. J gave up 2 bases and V 5 bases, and 5 bases lay outside the gene matches. The CDR3 extends over 15 amino acids. The CDR3: CASSPNRGPTDTQYF. CDR3 in DNA: TGTGCCAGCAGTCCTAACAGGGGGCCCACAGATACGCAGTATTTT.

This clone showed up just a few times. The CDR3 loop is CASSGGPYNEQFF. The CDR3 DNA reads TGTGCCAGCAGTGGGGGGCCCTACAATGAGCAGTTCTTC. This chain uses TRBV2 with TRBJ2-1; perhaps TRBD1 as D (6 bases). From germline, CDR1 is SNHLY and CDR2 FYNNEI. V was clipped by 4 bases and J by 2 bases, with 6 bases between them. CDR3 size: 13 residues.

This clone occurred a few times. The genes are TRBV28 and TRBJ2-2; D is unclear. The CDR3 runs 13 residues. Germline V CDR1 and CDR2: MDHEN, SYDVKM. Trimming pared 9 bases from V and 1 base from J, leaving 9 bases between. CDR3 residues: CASLFRNTGELFF. CDR3 nucleotides: TGTGCCAGTCTCTTCAGGAACACCGGGGAGCTGTTTTTT.

V is TRBV12-3 or TRBV12-4 and J is TRBJ2-7; a weak D match, TRBD2 (6 bases). The V and J ends lost 3 bases and 9 bases respectively, with 15 bases between them. The CDR3 has 13 amino acids. CDR3 sequence: CASSFTRTGGQYF. For the CDR3, the DNA is TGTGCCAGCAGTTTTACGCGCACCGGGGGGCAGTACTTC.

The chain carries TRBV9 and TRBJ2-3; D is unclear. CDR3 length equals 14 residues. With 4 bases removed from V and 1 base from J, the gap between germline ends came to 10 bases. Germline CDR1 reads SGDLS; CDR2 reads YYNGEE. Here the CDR3 reads CASSPRVGTDTQYF. CDR3 DNA sequence: TGTGCCAGCAGCCCCCGGGTAGGCACAGATACGCAGTATTTT.

The chain couples TRBV4-1 to TRBJ1-4, with 10 bases aligning to TRBD1. CDR3 length: 15 residues. J was trimmed by 8 bases and V by 0 bases; bases with no gene match: 3. Per germline, CDR1 MGHRA and CDR2 YSYEKL. The CDR3 nucleotides are TGCGCCAGCAGCCAAGAGGGGACAGGGGAGGAAAAACTGTTTTTT. Its translation is CASSQEGTGEEKLFF.

The chain combines TRBV6-5 with TRBJ2-7; possibly TRBD1 for D (5 bases). V lost 7 bases, J lost 0 bases, and 7 bases lay in between. The CDR3 is 12 residues long. Germline-derived CDR1 and CDR2 are MNHEY and SVGAGI. The DNA of the CDR3 is TGTGCCAGCAAGGGGTACTCCTACGAGCAGTACTTC. Translation gives CASKGYSYEQYF.

The chain is built from TRBV19 and TRBJ2-5; maybe TRBD2 (5 bases). Germline V gene data show CDR1 as LNHDA and CDR2 as SQIVND (reference sequence). Trimming removed 6 bases at V and 5 bases at J, with 10 bases between. The CDR3 is 12 residues long. DNA for the CDR3: TGTGCCAGTAGCCGAGGGTTGGAGACCCAGTACTTC. The encoded protein is CASSRGLETQYF.

The chain is built from TRBV28 and TRBJ2-2; D unclear. The CDR3 runs 14 residues. The germline V gene has CDR1 MDHEN and CDR2 SYDVKM. With 2 bases removed from V and 2 bases from J, the gap between germline ends came to 6 bases. The CDR3 coding sequence is TGTGCCAGCAGTTTAGGTAGTAACACCGGGGAGCTGTTTTTT. Its protein is CASSLGSNTGELFF.

This clone has only a few counts. Mismatch with germline at one junction end may stem from a read error. The V call is TRBV2, the J call TRBJ2-1; the match to TRBD2 covers 8 bases. Germline V lookup: CDR1 SNHLY, CDR2 FYNNEI. The CDR3 sequence is 12 residues long. The CDR3 region has the DNA TGTGCCAGCAACGGGAGGGACAAAGAGCAGTTCTTC. Its translation is CASNGRDKEQFF.

This chain connects TRBV2 to TRBJ2-7, with D uncertain. The length of the CDR3 is 12 residues. Deletions cut 2 bases from V and 11 bases from J, with 13 bases between. Germline-derived CDR1 and CDR2 are SNHLY and FYNNEI. The CDR3 spells CASSERAAGKYF. The CDR3 coding sequence is TGTGCCAGCAGTGAACGAGCCGCAGGCAAGTACTTC.

The chain combines TRBV7-2 with TRBJ2-7, with 8 bases aligning to TRBD1. CDR3 size: 14 residues. Trimming removed 5 bases from V and 1 base from J; junction bases left unmatched: 4. Germline CDR1 SGHTA, CDR2 FQGNSA. CDR3 residues: CASSGDRLSYEQYF. For the CDR3, the DNA is TGTGCCAGCAGCGGGGACAGGTTATCCTACGAGCAGTACTTC.

V is TRBV9 and J is TRBJ1-5; 8 nucleotides align to TRBD1. The germline V gene has CDR1 SGDLS and CDR2 YYNGEE. V shed 5 bases and J 0 bases; nucleotides not matched to a gene: 13. This CDR3 is built from 18 residues. CDR3 DNA: TGTGCCAGCAGAAGCTCGGACAGGGTACGATATAGCAATCAGCCCCAGCATTTT. Its protein product is CASRSSDRVRYSNQPQHF.